What follows describes a single T cell receptor beta chain. This entry is derived from a study of OX40 agonist ivuxolimab in advanced cancers. This CDR3 has 15 amino acids. Trimming shortened V by 6 bases and J by 5 bases, and 17 bases separated the two germline ends. Germline V gene sequence: CDR1 KGHSH, CDR2 LQKENI. Data came from immunoSEQ multiplex PCR; TCRdb stores just in-frame clones and leaves some out. The sample consists of 70,000 to 95,000 clones, approximately 86% of them appearing once. V usage is TRBV18 and J usage is TRBJ2-1, with D tentatively TRBD2 (6 bases). Sample: CD4+ or CD8+ T cells sorted from blood, taken in a trial of the OX40 agonist ivuxolimab. The TCR sequence derives from an adult with an advanced solid tumor such as melanoma, head and neck, liver or kidney cancer. Written as DNA, the CDR3 is TGTGCCAGCTCGGCTACCCGGGAGTCAGACAATGAGCAGTTCTTC. Its translation: CASSATRESDNEQFF.